This TCR beta chain was documented in a study of T cell clones after liver transplantation. V gave up 6 bases and J gave up 1 base, with 10 bases separating them. CDR1 is SGHRS, CDR2 YFSETQ, per germline. The CDR3 has 14 residues. Repertoires were generated with immunoSEQ multiplex PCR, while TCRdb's copy carries only in-frame clones and drops some. Of around 100,000 clones in the sample, around 80% were seen once. This TCR derives from a human patient who received a liver transplant. Part of the T cells may come from the graft donor. The chain combines TRBV5-1 with TRBJ2-2; the D gene is possibly TRBD1 (5 bases). The material was CD4+ T cells from blood, obtained around 44 months after liver transplant. The CDR3 coding sequence is TGCGCCAGCAACTATGGACAGAACACCGGGGAGCTGTTTTTT. It codes for CASNYGQNTGELFF.